This T cell receptor (beta chain) was captured by sequencing in a study of blood T cell repertoires in COVID-19. Study-wide context: Samples representing acute and convalescent COVID-19 were sourced from the United States, Italy and Spain. T cells, B-cell-depleted T cells, or PBMCs provided the cDNA or gDNA that served as material.

This clone was detected only a few times. Germline V gene data show CDR1 as LNHDA and CDR2 as SQIVND (reference sequence). This CDR3 has 14 amino acids. The germline V and J ends were trimmed by 5 bases and 5 bases, with 12 bases remaining between them. Per the study methods: Using reference gene primer amplification, nucleated cell counts were estimated. Sequenced by immunoSEQ multiplex PCR; TCRdb stores in-frame clones only, minus some. For V, J and clone size, that table is used; D and trimming come from the DNA. This table holds 120,000 to 150,000 clones, around four fifths found once. Source material: peripheral blood. The TCR was taken from a human donor in a cohort sampled during active COVID-19. The rearrangement joins TRBV19 to TRBJ1-4; D is perhaps TRBD1 (6 bases). CDR3 bases: TGTGCCAGTAGTCCCCCAGGGACAAATGAAAAACTGTTTTTT. Translation gives CASSPPGTNEKLFF.